Following are 21 T cell receptor beta chains from one sample sequenced in a study of spatial heterogeneity in lung cancer. Whole-study findings and limits: Intratumoral expanded alpha and beta TCR counts were found to track tumor mutation counts.

TCRdb re-called the 5' RACE reads with MiXCR, one entry per CDR3 protein. Of hundreds of distinct CDR3 sequences in the sample, 45% to 50% are singletons; the top ten hold around 37%. Antigen specificity for these receptors is unknown. The time point is: sample taken at primary tumor resection. Here the sequenced sample was lung tumor tissue, taken at surgery. These receptors were obtained from a male donor with early-stage non-small cell lung cancer.

As concerns this clonotype: This beta chain is off target for a library built for alpha chains, so its abundance means little. The chain couples TRBV6-5 to TRBJ1-4; maybe TRBD1 (6 bases). This CDR3 is 14 amino acids long. Trimming took off 8 bases at V and 3 bases at J, with 13 bases between the two ends. Germline V CDR1 and CDR2: MNHEY, SVGAGI. CDR3 region: CASGVTGSNEKLFF. As DNA, the CDR3 is TGTGCCAGCGGCGTCACAGGGTCTAATGAAAAACTGTTTTTT.

By share, this clonotype counts as hyperexpanded (1% or more). One end of the junction is discordant with germline, which a read error may explain. This beta chain is a stray sequence in a library constructed for alpha chains; its clone size is not meaningful. This chain joins TRBV18 and TRBJ1-5; the D is unclear. The germline V gene has CDR1 KGHSH and CDR2 LQKENI. CDR3 length: 13 residues. The CDR3: CASPPFGNEKLTF. CDR3 sequence (DNA): TGTGCCAGCCCTCCCTTTGGAAATGAGAAATTAACCTTT.

Details on this clonotype: This beta chain is an off-target read within a library intended for alpha chains, so its frequency means little. The V and J genes are TRBV9 and TRBJ2-2; D gene unclear. Germline V gene sequence: CDR1 SGDLS, CDR2 YYNGEE. The CDR3 is made up of 12 amino acids. V was pared by 0 bases and J by 5 bases, with 2 bases between. The CDR3 DNA is TGTGCCAGCAGCGTAGGAACCGGGGAGCTGTTTTTT. Its translation is CASSVGTGELFF.

About this clonotype: As an off-target read in a library built for alpha chains, this beta chain has a frequency of little significance. The chain couples TRBV27 to TRBJ2-3; D is ambiguous. The CDR3 spans 14 residues. The germline CDR1 and CDR2 sequences are MNHEY and SMNVEV (reference sequence). V was clipped by 0 bases and J by 4 bases, with 8 bases between them. CDR3 sequence: CASSLSILADTQYF. The DNA of the CDR3 is TGTGCCAGCAGTTTATCGATACTGGCAGATACGCAGTATTTT.

To note about this clonotype: Being off target in a library aimed at alpha chains, this beta chain has a size of little meaning. The genes are TRBV12-3 or TRBV12-4 and TRBJ2-1; 8 positions match TRBD2. The V gene end was trimmed by 4 bases and the J gene end by 14 bases; junction bases not matched to a gene: 4. The CDR3 consists of 11 residues. The CDR3 spells CASSSGGSEFF. As DNA, the CDR3 is TGTGCCAGCAGTTCGGGGGGGTCGGAGTTCTTC.

This clonotype came up a few times. This beta chain represents an off-target read in a library built for alpha chains; its size is of limited meaning. The chain carries TRBV20-1 and TRBJ2-1; weak D call: TRBD2 (6 bases). The germline CDR1 and CDR2 sequences are DFQATT and SNEGSKA (reference sequence). Trimming pared 7 bases from V and 5 bases from J, leaving 15 bases between. The CDR3 sequence is 13 residues long. In DNA, the CDR3 is TGCAGTGGTCCTGGCCGGAGGGACAATGAGCAGTTCTTC. Protein: CSGPGRRDNEQFF.

This clonotype was observed a handful of times. This beta chain is a stray sequence in a library constructed for alpha chains; its clone size is not meaningful. This chain connects TRBV23-1 to TRBJ2-5; 7 nucleotides align to TRBD2. TRBV23-1 is flagged as an ORF with uncertain function. V was clipped by 1 base and J by 6 bases; unmatched bases: 11. This CDR3 contains 16 residues. CDR3 nucleotides: TGCGCCAGCAGTCAATTCTGGGGGAGGGCCACGAAGACCCAGTACTTC. Residues: CASSQFWGRATKTQYF.

Turning to this clonotype: The library was prepared for alpha chains; this beta chain is a stray read, so its frequency means little. The V gene is TRBV7-2, the J gene TRBJ2-5; D is possibly TRBD2 (6 bases). The CDR3 length is 14 residues. V lost 3 bases and J 3 bases, leaving 11 bases between the germline ends. Germline-derived CDR1 and CDR2 are SGHTA and FQGNSA. Written as DNA, the CDR3 is TGTGCCAGCAGCTTCTCCTTAGCGGAAGAGACCCAGTACTTC. Amino acid sequence: CASSFSLAEETQYF.

In regard to this clonotype: This beta chain turned up in a library designed for alpha chains; as an off-target read, its abundance says little. The chain couples TRBV5-1 to TRBJ1-1; TRBD1 is a possible D gene (5 bases). Germline CDR1 is SGHRS and CDR2 is YFSETQ. The germline V and J ends were trimmed by 3 bases and 1 base, with 13 bases remaining between them. There are 15 residues in the CDR3. The CDR3 DNA follows: TGCGCCAGCAGCTGGAGGGACGTCGGGAACACTGAAGCTTTCTTT. This translates into CASSWRDVGNTEAFF. Variable domain in full (rest from reference TRBV5-1 and TRBJ1-1): KAGVTQTPRYLIKTRGQQVTLSCSPISGHRSVSWYQQTPGQGLQFLFEYFSETQRNKGNFPGRFSGRQFSNSRSEMNVSTLELGDSALYLCASSWRDVGNTEAFFGQGTRLTVV.

To note about this clonotype: This beta chain appears as a stray read in a library generated for alpha chains; its size is not informative. V is TRBV19 and J is TRBJ2-1; 10 bases fit TRBD2. CDR3 length: 19 amino acids. V shed 3 bases and J 4 bases; nucleotides not matched to a gene: 15. Germline V gives CDR1 LNHDA, CDR2 SQIVND (reference sequence). The CDR3 DNA is TGTGCCAGTAGTATTGGGGCGCTAGCGGGAGTGTCGAGGTACAATGAGCAGTTCTTC. Protein sequence: CASSIGALAGVSRYNEQFF.

Worth noting for this clonotype: This beta chain lies outside the target of a library built for alpha chains; its clone size means little. The chain is built from TRBV7-9 and TRBJ2-5; D uncertain. The ends were cut back, 5 bases at V and 5 bases at J, with 21 bases in the middle. Germline V gene sequence: CDR1 SEHNR, CDR2 FQNEAQ (reference sequence). The CDR3 spans 16 residues. CDR3 bases: TGTGCCAGCAGCACCAACGCCGGGCCTAGGAAGGAGACCCAGTACTTC. The encoded protein is CASSTNAGPRKETQYF.

Points on this clonotype: With the library built for alpha chains, this beta chain is off target and its frequency is not meaningful. CDR3 nucleotide sequence: TGCGCCAGCAGCCCGGGACAGAACTCCTACGAGCAGTACTTC. It specifies CASSPGQNSYEQYF. The chain has TRBV5-1 and TRBJ2-7, with 7 bases aligning to TRBD1. J gave up 0 bases and V 4 bases, and 4 bases lay outside the gene matches. CDR3 size: 14 residues. Germline values: CDR1 SGHRS, CDR2 YFSETQ.

The count of this clonotype is one. Found in a library prepared for alpha chains, this beta chain is an off-target read, and its abundance has little meaning. This chain links TRBV2 with TRBJ1-1, with no clear D. V was cut by 7 bases and J by 1 base, with 4 bases left in between. The CDR3 covers 11 residues. CDR1 is SNHLY, CDR2 FYNNEI, per germline. The CDR3 DNA follows: TGTGCCAGCACAGAGAACACTGAAGCTTTCTTT. Encoded protein: CASTENTEAFF.

This clonotype has just a few counts. For a library built for alpha chains, this beta chain is a stray read; little rests on its size. V and J are TRBV20-1 and TRBJ1-5; possible D gene TRBD1, 5 bases. V lost 5 bases, J lost 6 bases, and 11 bases lay in between. Germline V CDR1 and CDR2: DFQATT, SNEGSKA (reference sequence). This CDR3 region has 12 residues. The CDR3 is CSARSGRQPQHF. The CDR3 coding sequence is TGCAGTGCTCGCTCGGGGCGTCAGCCCCAGCATTTT.

By share of the sample, this clonotype is hyperexpanded (1% or more). This beta chain is an unintended read in a library built for alpha chains; its size means little. This chain uses TRBV29-1 with TRBJ2-1; 7 bases fit TRBD2. V was pared by 2 bases and J by 3 bases, with 13 bases of the junction left unmatched. Germline V CDR1 and CDR2: SQVTM, ANQGSEA. CDR3 length: 17 residues. The DNA of the CDR3 is TGCAGCGTTGAAATAGGGCTGCGGGAGAGTTTCTACAATGAGCAGTTCTTC. It codes for CSVEIGLRESFYNEQFF.

By sample share, this clonotype is hyperexpanded. Little can be read into the size of this beta chain, an off-target read in a library designed for alpha chains. The chain combines TRBV30 with TRBJ2-2; D remains ambiguous. CDR1 GTSNPN and CDR2 SVGIG come from the germline V gene (reference sequence). V lost 0 bases to trimming and J lost 6 bases, with 8 bases between them. CDR3 length: 13 amino acids. CDR3 sequence (DNA): TGTGCCTGGAGTGTACAAAGGGCCGGGGAGCTGTTTTTT. Translation gives CAWSVQRAGELFF.

This clonotype has just a few counts. For a library built for alpha chains, this beta chain is a stray read; little rests on its size. The chain is built from TRBV27 and TRBJ2-5; D gene uncertain. Germline loops: CDR1 MNHEY, CDR2 SMNVEV (reference sequence). CDR3 length: 12 residues. Trimming left V 8 bases short and J 1 base short, with 8 bases between. CDR3 loop: CASWQFQETQYF. The CDR3 coding sequence is TGTGCCAGCTGGCAATTCCAAGAGACCCAGTACTTC.

As for this clonotype: Since it is a stray read in a library aimed at alpha chains, this beta chain has a size that is not meaningful. The V gene is TRBV20-1, the J gene TRBJ2-5; 10 nucleotides line up with TRBD1. V was pared by 0 bases and J by 5 bases, with 9 bases of the junction left unmatched. Germline V gene sequence: CDR1 DFQATT, CDR2 SNEGSKA (reference sequence). This CDR3 comprises 16 residues. CDR3 sequence reads: CSARDQGTGDEETQYF. The CDR3 DNA sequence: TGCAGTGCTAGAGATCAAGGGACAGGGGATGAGGAGACCCAGTACTTC.

To note about this clonotype: This beta chain is an off-target read within a library intended for alpha chains, so its frequency means little. This sequence joins TRBV7-3 and TRBJ2-1; 9 bases line up with TRBD2. The CDR3 contains 15 residues. J lost 4 bases, V lost 5 bases, and 6 bases had no gene match. The germline V gene has CDR1 SGHTA and CDR2 FQGTGA. This CDR3 reads CASSQRLAEYNEQFF. The CDR3 coding sequence is TGTGCCAGCAGCCAGAGACTAGCGGAGTACAATGAGCAGTTCTTC.

As concerns this clonotype: Because this beta chain is a stray read in a library intended to capture alpha chains, its abundance should not be given much weight. This rearrangement joins TRBV18 to TRBJ2-1; D possibly corresponds to TRBD2 (6 bases). The CDR3 length is 13 residues. Germline CDR1 KGHSH, CDR2 LQKENI. The V end lost 4 bases, the J end lost 10 bases, and 14 bases lay between the germline ends. The CDR3: CASSQGLIDEQFF. CDR3 in DNA: TGTGCCAGCTCACAGGGACTGATCGACGAGCAGTTCTTC.

Of note for this clonotype: The library was built for alpha chains, so this beta chain is an off-target read and its size means little. The J gene is TRBJ2-3, the V gene TRBV5-1; 10 bases fit TRBD1. The V segment lost 4 bases and the J segment 4 bases; nucleotides outside the gene matches: 3. Germline V gives CDR1 SGHRS, CDR2 YFSETQ. The CDR3 has 14 amino acids. CDR3 protein: CASSRDRGADTQYF. As DNA, the CDR3 is TGCGCCAGCAGCAGGGACAGGGGAGCAGATACGCAGTATTTT. Using reference TRBV5-1 and TRBJ2-3 for the parts outside the CDR3, the full variable domain is KAGVTQTPRYLIKTRGQQVTLSCSPISGHRSVSWYQQTPGQGLQFLFEYFSETQRNKGNFPGRFSGRQFSNSRSEMNVSTLELGDSALYLCASSRDRGADTQYFGPGTRLTVL.